This is a list of T cell receptor beta chains from one sample in a study of T cell repertoires in cytomegalovirus infection. TCRdb re-analysed the reads in MiXCR, keeping a single row per CDR3 protein. The table shows about half a million distinct CDR3 sequences, with 33% occurring only once. No antigen has been assigned to these receptors. The sample was cultured PBMCs, taken from culture after CMV antigen stimulation. The receptors here all came from a human donor in good health (CMV status not recorded). Some clones in this sample may be carry-over from other donors' samples. CDR3s include the opening cysteine and the closing phenylalanine or tryptophan. D genes are given only for firm matches. A row's size may be missing; if present it is once, few, many or a size class.

j_call clone_size d_call v_call cdr3_aa cdr3_nt
TRBJ2-3 NA NA TRBV4-3 CASSQERTRTDTQYF TGCGCCAGCAGCCAAGAAAGGACAAGGACAGATACGCAGTATTTT
TRBJ2-5 NA TRBD2 TRBV19 CASSIGPSGGDEETQYF TGTGCCAGTAGTATCGGCCCTAGCGGGGGGGACGAAGAGACCCAGTACTTC
TRBJ1-2 NA NA TRBV10-3 CAISGTRGGYGYTF TGTGCCATCAGTGGGACCCGTGGAGGGTATGGCTACACCTTC
TRBJ2-7 once NA TRBV11-2 CASSRTDGYEQYF TGTGCCAGCAGCCGGACAGATGGATACGAGCAGTACTTC
TRBJ2-7 NA TRBD1 TRBV3-1 CASSLRGHSYEQYF TGTGCCAGCAGCCTCAGGGGGCACTCCTACGAGCAGTACTTC
TRBJ2-2 NA TRBD2 TRBV20-1 CSARETSGSTWTGELFF TGCAGTGCTAGAGAGACTAGCGGGAGTACGTGGACCGGGGAGCTGTTTTTT
TRBJ2-7 NA NA TRBV7-2 CASSPGFPPRLEQYF TGTGCCAGCAGCCCAGGGTTCCCCCCGCGGCTCGAGCAGTACTTC
TRBJ2-7 NA NA TRBV30 CAWSDQAIYEQYF TGTGCCTGGAGTGACCAGGCGATCTACGAGCAGTACTTC
TRBJ2-1 NA TRBD1 TRBV6-2/TRBV6-3 CAIRGTGAGNEQFF TGTGCCATCCGGGGGACAGGGGCTGGCAATGAGCAGTTCTTC
TRBJ1-1 few NA TRBV11-2 CASSLSRVGEAFF TGTGCCAGCAGCTTATCGAGGGTTGGGGAAGCTTTCTTT
TRBJ2-7 few NA TRBV7-2 CASSLRLAGSEQYF TGTGCCAGCAGCTTAAGGCTAGCTGGGTCCGAGCAGTACTTC
TRBJ2-7 many TRBD2 TRBV7-2 CASSHGTSVSSYEQYF TGTGCCAGCAGCCATGGGACTAGCGTAAGCTCCTACGAGCAGTACTTC
TRBJ2-1 NA TRBD2 TRBV7-9 CASSLYGGRAGFEQFF TGTGCCAGCAGCTTATATGGCGGGAGGGCCGGTTTTGAGCAGTTCTTC
TRBJ1-1 few NA TRBV2 CATTREGNTEAFF TGTGCCACCACTAGAGAGGGAAACACTGAAGCTTTCTTT
TRBJ2-1 NA TRBD1 TRBV18 CASSPPGQGPDEQFF TGTGCCAGCTCACCTCCGGGACAGGGGCCTGATGAGCAGTTCTTC
TRBJ1-2 few NA TRBV28 CASSFRTYGYTF TGTGCCAGCAGTTTCCGGACCTATGGCTACACCTTC
TRBJ2-1 NA NA TRBV4-3 CASSQEGTPDEQFF TGCGCCAGCAGCCAAGAAGGGACTCCAGATGAGCAGTTCTTC
TRBJ1-1 NA NA TRBV29-1 CSVERRQENTEAFF TGCAGCGTTGAAAGAAGGCAGGAGAACACTGAAGCTTTCTTT
TRBJ2-3 few TRBD1 TRBV7-4 CASSDRTGGIIDTQYF TGTGCCAGCAGCGACCGGACAGGGGGCATCATAGATACGCAGTATTTT
TRBJ1-4 NA NA TRBV15 CATSRDQRSNEKLFF TGTGCCACCAGCAGAGATCAGCGGTCTAATGAAAAACTGTTTTTT
TRBJ2-2 NA NA TRBV28 CASSFLRVNTGELFF TGTGCCAGCAGTTTCTTGAGGGTAAACACCGGGGAGCTGTTTTTT
TRBJ2-7 once TRBD2 TRBV19 CASSSGLAGEVYEQYF TGTGCCAGTAGTTCCGGTCTAGCGGGAGAGGTATACGAGCAGTACTTC
TRBJ2-5 few TRBD1 TRBV12-3/TRBV12-4 CASSAGTGGLLRQETQYF TGTGCCAGCAGTGCCGGGACAGGGGGACTTCTTAGACAAGAGACCCAGTACTTC
TRBJ1-2 NA TRBD1 TRBV12-3/TRBV12-4 CASHPGTGGARGYTF TGTGCCAGCCATCCCGGGACAGGGGGCGCCCGAGGCTACACCTTC
TRBJ2-1 NA TRBD2 TRBV20-1 CSAPQTSGIYNEQFF TGCAGTGCCCCACAGACTAGCGGGATCTACAATGAGCAGTTCTTC
TRBJ1-2 few NA TRBV7-8 CASGDTAQVFYGYTF TGTGCCAGCGGGGACACGGCCCAGGTCTTCTATGGCTACACCTTC
TRBJ2-7 NA NA TRBV19 CASSIERTLFRYEQYF TGTGCCAGTAGTATAGAGAGGACACTGTTCCGCTACGAGCAGTACTTC
TRBJ2-1 NA TRBD1 TRBV19 CASSPWTGYNEQFF TGTGCCAGTAGTCCATGGACAGGCTACAATGAGCAGTTCTTC
TRBJ1-1 few NA TRBV7-2 CASSPLGSYTEAFF TGTGCCAGCAGCCCCTTGGGCAGTTACACTGAAGCTTTCTTT
TRBJ2-5 NA NA TRBV5-5 CASSAGTLLGETQYF TGTGCCAGCAGCGCCGGGACTCTCCTCGGGGAGACCCAGTACTTC
TRBJ2-1 few TRBD1 TRBV12-5 CASGTTTGSSYNEQFF TGTGCTAGTGGTACGACGACAGGGAGCTCCTACAATGAGCAGTTCTTC
TRBJ2-6 many TRBD1 TRBV11-2 CASSLGQGGISGANVLTF TGTGCCAGCAGCTTAGGACAGGGGGGAATCTCTGGGGCCAACGTCCTGACTTTC
TRBJ2-3 NA NA TRBV6-5 CASSTQVPSDTQYF TGTGCCAGCAGTACTCAGGTTCCCTCAGATACGCAGTATTTT
TRBJ2-5 NA NA TRBV6-2/TRBV6-3 CASSFGVGAQRETQYF TGTGCCAGCAGTTTCGGAGTGGGAGCCCAGCGGGAGACCCAGTACTTC
TRBJ1-5 many NA TRBV27 CASSLDGNQPQHF TGTGCCAGCAGTTTGGACGGCAATCAGCCCCAGCATTTT
TRBJ2-7 few NA TRBV6-5 CASTRTDTYEQYF TGTGCCAGCACCCGAACGGATACCTACGAGCAGTACTTC
TRBJ2-1 few TRBD2 TRBV4-3 CASSQGWFGRGVGGYEQFF TGCGCCAGCAGCCAAGGGTGGTTCGGTCGCGGGGTGGGAGGGTATGAGCAGTTCTTC
TRBJ2-5 NA NA TRBV7-6 CASRSTGSGTETQYF TGTGCCAGCAGAAGTACAGGGTCTGGGACCGAGACCCAGTACTTC
TRBJ1-1 few TRBD1 TRBV4-2 CASSEKTGGTTEAFF TGTGCCAGCAGCGAAAAGACAGGGGGTACCACTGAAGCTTTCTTT
TRBJ2-6 few NA TRBV6-2/TRBV6-3 CASSSRDTAPGANVLTF TGTGCCAGCAGCTCCCGGGACACTGCCCCCGGGGCCAACGTCCTGACTTTC
TRBJ2-4 NA TRBD1 TRBV18 CASSSGQGYIQYF TGTGCCAGCTCATCAGGACAGGGATACATTCAGTACTTC
TRBJ1-1 NA NA TRBV5-6 CASSATWKRKNTEAFF TGTGCCAGCAGCGCGACTTGGAAGCGAAAGAACACTGAAGCTTTCTTT
TRBJ2-5 few TRBD2 TRBV20-1 CSAVGTSGQETQYF TGCAGTGCCGTCGGGACTAGCGGACAAGAGACCCAGTACTTC
TRBJ2-2 NA TRBD2 TRBV25-1 CASGLAGPNTGELFF TGTGCCAGCGGACTAGCGGGACCGAACACCGGGGAGCTGTTTTTT
TRBJ2-5 NA NA TRBV12-3/TRBV12-4 CASSFVRETQYF TGTGCCAGCAGTTTTGTTCGGGAGACCCAGTACTTC
TRBJ2-6 NA TRBD2 TRBV18 CASSPILRGSSGANVLTF TGTGCCAGCTCACCAATTTTGCGGGGGAGCTCTGGGGCCAACGTCCTGACTTTC
TRBJ1-5 few NA TRBV10-1 CASSESLDQPQHF TGCGCCAGCAGTGAGTCTCTTGATCAGCCCCAGCATTTT
TRBJ1-6 NA NA TRBV5-4 CASSLDRINSPLHF TGTGCCAGCAGCTTGGACAGGATAAATTCACCCCTCCACTTT
TRBJ2-1 NA NA TRBV7-8 CASSFGSVPNFEQFF TGTGCCAGCAGCTTCGGCAGTGTGCCCAATTTTGAGCAGTTCTTC
TRBJ1-6 few TRBD1 TRBV28 CASSLGDRDNSPLHF TGTGCCAGCAGTTTGGGGGACAGGGATAATTCACCCCTCCACTTT
TRBJ1-3 NA NA TRBV11-2 CASSLGRDSGNTIYF TGTGCCAGCAGCCTGGGACGGGACTCTGGAAACACCATATATTTT
TRBJ2-3 many TRBD2 TRBV12-3/TRBV12-4 CASSSEGLAGVTDTQYF TGTGCCAGCAGTTCCGAGGGACTAGCGGGAGTAACAGATACGCAGTATTTT
TRBJ2-3 NA NA TRBV6-2/TRBV6-3 CASRDSYRDGPTDTQYF TGTGCCAGCAGAGACTCCTACAGGGACGGGCCAACAGATACGCAGTATTTT